This TCR beta chain is drawn from a study of T cells after yellow fever vaccination. TCRdb recomputed calls from the 5' RACE reads with MiXCR, one row per CDR3 protein. The sample has roughly 400,000 distinct CDR3 sequences; roughly 20% are singletons. CDR1 and CDR2 from the germline V gene are SGDLS and YYNGEE. J was trimmed by 1 base and V by 2 bases; bases with no gene match: 11. This CDR3 is 18 amino acids long. The rearrangement links TRBV9 to TRBJ2-5; 10 bases map to TRBD2. Sequencing used PBMCs, obtained before the yellow fever booster vaccination. The sequence was collected from a man younger than 35 who received the YFV17D yellow fever vaccine. The chain's CDR3 is CASSVGQAGGDFQETQYF. For the CDR3, the DNA is TGTGCCAGCAGCGTTGGTCAAGCGGGGGGGGATTTCCAAGAGACCCAGTACTTC.